This entry lists 14 T cell receptor beta chains sequenced from one sample in a study of blood T cell repertoires in COVID-19. Some clones are missing from TCRdb's copy, which holds only in-frame ones; the method was immunoSEQ multiplex PCR. This repertoire shows about 81,000 clones, 85% to 90% found once; its top ten account for approximately 4.4%. The sample taken for sequencing was peripheral blood. These receptors came from a woman older than 75 with acute or convalescent COVID-19.

V is TRBV28 and J is TRBJ1-1, with a weak D call TRBD1 (6 bases). The length of the CDR3 is 15 residues. Trimming took off 6 bases at V and 0 bases at J, with 14 bases between the two ends. Germline V gene sequence: CDR1 MDHEN, CDR2 SYDVKM. The CDR3 here is CASRRGGSVNTEAFF. The CDR3 bases are TGTGCCAGCAGAAGGGGGGGTTCGGTGAACACTGAAGCTTTCTTT.

V gene TRBV7-2 combines with J gene TRBJ1-1, with a tentative D call TRBD1 (6 bases). Germline assignment: CDR1 SGHTA and CDR2 FQGNSA. With 5 bases removed from V and 1 base from J, the gap between germline ends came to 14 bases. The CDR3 contains 15 residues. CDR3 nucleotides: TGTGCCAGCAGCCGGGGGGACAAACAGAACACTGAAGCTTTCTTT. Protein product: CASSRGDKQNTEAFF.

The rearrangement links TRBV12-5 to TRBJ2-7; D is uncertain. Trimming took off 1 base at V and 2 bases at J, with 12 bases between the two ends. Germline V gives CDR1 LGHNT, CDR2 FRNRAP. The CDR3 covers 15 residues. Written as DNA, the CDR3 is TGTGCTAGTGGTTTGGGGGCCGCAGACCCCTACGAGCAGTACTTC. It codes for CASGLGAADPYEQYF.

V gene TRBV10-1 combines with J gene TRBJ2-1; 8 nucleotides match TRBD2. The trim removed 6 bases at V and 4 bases at J, leaving 5 bases unmatched. Looked up from germline, CDR1 is WNHNN and CDR2 is SYGVQD (reference sequence). The CDR3 is 14 amino acids. DNA of the CDR3: TGCGCCAGCAGCCGTAGCGGGGCTTACAATGAGCAGTTCTTC. Protein: CASSRSGAYNEQFF.

The chain links TRBV2 to TRBJ2-7; weak D call: TRBD1 (6 bases). V lost 7 bases and J 3 bases, leaving 10 bases between the germline ends. In germline, CDR1 is SNHLY, CDR2 FYNNEI. The CDR3 is made up of 12 amino acids. The CDR3 here is CASKQGYYEQYF. DNA of the CDR3: TGTGCCAGCAAACAGGGTTACTACGAGCAGTACTTC.

J is TRBJ2-3 and V is TRBV14, with D perhaps matching TRBD2 (6 bases). The CDR3 extends over 17 amino acids. Germline V lookup: CDR1 SGHDN, CDR2 FVKESK. Between the trimmed V and J ends, which lost 0 bases and 1 base, there was a span of 14 bases. In DNA, the CDR3 is TGTGCCAGCAGCCAAGAGGCTATGCAGCGGGGCACAGATACGCAGTATTTT. Its translation is CASSQEAMQRGTDTQYF.

The chain couples TRBV3-1 (or the pseudogene TRBV3-2) to TRBJ1-5; the D is unclear. V was trimmed by 4 bases and J by 5 bases, leaving 12 bases between them. The CDR3 length is 14 residues. Germline V gives CDR1 LGHDT, CDR2 YNNKEL (reference sequence). The CDR3 here is CASSPAGRDQPQHF. The CDR3 region has the DNA TGTGCCAGCAGCCCGGCTGGCCGGGATCAGCCCCAGCATTTT.

J is TRBJ2-3 and V is TRBV24-1; 7 nucleotides line up with TRBD2. Trimming cost V 3 bases and J 2 bases; bases outside gene matches: 4. CDR3 size: 15 residues. Looked up from germline, CDR1 is KGHDR and CDR2 is SFDVKD. CDR3 nucleotide sequence: TGTGCCACCAGTGATCCGGGGGGAGACACAGATACGCAGTATTTT. As protein: CATSDPGGDTDTQYF.

This clone showed up just once. The chain joins TRBV3-1 (or the pseudogene TRBV3-2) to TRBJ1-2, with 8 bases identical to TRBD1. This CDR3 comprises 15 residues. With V trimmed by 0 bases and J by 6 bases, 6 bases remained unmatched. CDR1 LGHDT and CDR2 YNNKEL come from the germline V gene (reference sequence). The CDR3 sequence: CASSQDRTGWDGYTF. The CDR3 coding sequence is TGTGCCAGCAGCCAAGATCGGACAGGGTGGGATGGCTACACCTTC.

This chain joins TRBV5-1 and TRBJ1-1; D is perhaps TRBD1 (5 bases). Trimming cost V 5 bases and J 5 bases, with 16 bases left between them. CDR1 is SGHRS, CDR2 YFSETQ, per germline. The CDR3 is 14 residues long. CDR3 DNA sequence: TGCGCCAGCAGATTAGGGCAGGGTGGGACTGAAGCTTTCTTT. Its translation: CASRLGQGGTEAFF.

This clone has only one observation. The chain joins TRBV24-1 to TRBJ2-3; D is ambiguous. Trimming stripped 3 bases from V and 4 bases from J, with 7 bases between. Germline assignment: CDR1 KGHDR and CDR2 SFDVKD. The CDR3 is made up of 13 amino acids. CDR3 sequence reads: CATSDPPADTQYF. In nucleotides, the CDR3 is TGTGCCACCAGTGATCCCCCTGCAGATACGCAGTATTTT.

The chain couples TRBV6-5 to TRBJ2-5; TRBD2 might be the D (6 bases). The CDR3 has 12 amino acids. Germline V lookup: CDR1 MNHEY, CDR2 SVGAGI. Deletions cut 7 bases from V and 3 bases from J, with 9 bases between. The CDR3 nucleotides are TGTGCCAGCAAATCGGGAGAAGAGACCCAGTACTTC. It yields the protein CASKSGEETQYF.

The CDR3 nucleotides are TGTGCCTGGAGTGTACGGGTCTTATCAGGGGGAGAGACCCAGTACTTC. Protein: CAWSVRVLSGGETQYF. The genes are TRBV30 and TRBJ2-5; 7 bases are a match to TRBD1. J gave up 4 bases and V 0 bases, and 11 bases lay outside the gene matches. Germline CDR1 GTSNPN, CDR2 SVGIG (reference sequence). CDR3 size: 16 residues.

The chain recombines TRBV5-1 with TRBJ2-3; 10 bases line up with TRBD2. The CDR3 consists of 20 residues. With V trimmed by 3 bases and J by 2 bases, 18 bases remained unmatched. Germline values: CDR1 SGHRS, CDR2 YFSETQ. This chain's CDR3 is CASSSTTGFPTSGFTDTQYF. The CDR3 DNA is TGCGCCAGCAGCTCCACGACAGGGTTTCCGACTAGCGGGTTCACAGATACGCAGTATTTT. The whole variable domain, filled in from reference TRBV5-1 and TRBJ2-3, reads KAGVTQTPRYLIKTRGQQVTLSCSPISGHRSVSWYQQTPGQGLQFLFEYFSETQRNKGNFPGRFSGRQFSNSRSEMNVSTLELGDSALYLCASSSTTGFPTSGFTDTQYFGPGTRLTVL.